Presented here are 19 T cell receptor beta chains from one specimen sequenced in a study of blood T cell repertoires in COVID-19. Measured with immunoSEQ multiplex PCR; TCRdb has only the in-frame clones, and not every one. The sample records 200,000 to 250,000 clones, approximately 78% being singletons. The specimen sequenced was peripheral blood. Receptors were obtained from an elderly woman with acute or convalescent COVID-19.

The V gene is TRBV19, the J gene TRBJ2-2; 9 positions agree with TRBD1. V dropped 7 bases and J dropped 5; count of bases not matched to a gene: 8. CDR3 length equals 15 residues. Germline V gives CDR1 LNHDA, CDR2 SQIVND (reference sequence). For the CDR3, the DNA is TGTGCCAGTAAAACCCAACAGGGGGCAACCGGGGAGCTGTTTTTT. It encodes CASKTQQGATGELFF.

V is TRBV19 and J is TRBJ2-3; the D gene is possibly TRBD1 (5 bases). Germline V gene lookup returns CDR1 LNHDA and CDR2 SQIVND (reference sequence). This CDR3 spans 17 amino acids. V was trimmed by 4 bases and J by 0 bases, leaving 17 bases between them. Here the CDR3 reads CASSTSRRGPSTDTQYF. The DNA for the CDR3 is TGTGCCAGTAGTACCAGCCGAAGGGGTCCTAGCACAGATACGCAGTATTTT. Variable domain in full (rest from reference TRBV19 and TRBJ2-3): DGGITQSPKYLFRKEGQNVTLSCEQNLNHDAMYWYRQDPGQGLRLIYYSQIVNDFQKGDIAEGYSVSREKKESFPLTVTSAQKNPTAFYLCASSTSRRGPSTDTQYFGPGTRLTVL.

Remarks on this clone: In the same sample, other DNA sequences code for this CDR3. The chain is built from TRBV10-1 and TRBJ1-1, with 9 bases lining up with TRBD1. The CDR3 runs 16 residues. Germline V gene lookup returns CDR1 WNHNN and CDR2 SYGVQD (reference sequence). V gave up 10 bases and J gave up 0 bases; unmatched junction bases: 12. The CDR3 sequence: CANKGAGTGMNTEAFF. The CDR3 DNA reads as TGCGCCAACAAAGGGGCCGGGACAGGGATGAACACTGAAGCTTTCTTT.

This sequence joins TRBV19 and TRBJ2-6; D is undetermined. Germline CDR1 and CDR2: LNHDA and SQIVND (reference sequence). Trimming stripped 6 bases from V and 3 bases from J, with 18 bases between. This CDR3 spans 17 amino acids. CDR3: CASRSPSEDGGANVLTF. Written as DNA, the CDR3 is TGTGCCAGTAGAAGTCCCTCCGAGGATGGTGGGGCCAACGTCCTGACTTTC.

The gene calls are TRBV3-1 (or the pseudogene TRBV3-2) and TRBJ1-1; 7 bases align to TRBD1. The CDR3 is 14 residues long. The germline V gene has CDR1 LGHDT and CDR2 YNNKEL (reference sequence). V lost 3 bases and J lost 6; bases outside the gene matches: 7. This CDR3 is CASSQFQGGSEAFF. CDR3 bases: TGTGCCAGCAGCCAGTTTCAGGGGGGATCTGAAGCTTTCTTT.

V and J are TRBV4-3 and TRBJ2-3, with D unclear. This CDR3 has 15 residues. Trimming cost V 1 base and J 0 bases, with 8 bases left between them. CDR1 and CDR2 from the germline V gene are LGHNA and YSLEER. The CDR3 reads CASSQAVTSTDTQYF. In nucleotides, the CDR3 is TGCGCCAGCAGCCAAGCGGTCACCAGCACAGATACGCAGTATTTT.

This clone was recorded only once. CDR3 sequence reads: CAWSRMTGGFQETQYF. Here the CDR3 DNA reads TGTGCCTGGAGCCGGATGACAGGAGGCTTTCAAGAGACCCAGTACTTC. V is TRBV30 and J is TRBJ2-5, with a possible D match to TRBD1 (6 bases). V lost 3 bases, J lost 2 bases, and 19 bases lay in between. Germline lookup yields CDR1 GTSNPN and CDR2 SVGIG (reference sequence). The CDR3 sequence is 16 residues long.

In nucleotides, the CDR3 is TGTGCCAGCAGCGTACAAATGTACCAAGAGACCCAGTACTTC. It translates to CASSVQMYQETQYF. This rearrangement joins TRBV6-2 or TRBV6-3 to TRBJ2-5; no firm D call. V lost 6 bases, J lost 0 bases, and 11 bases lay in between. CDR3 length: 14 amino acids. CDR1 is MNHEY, CDR2 SVGEGT, per germline.

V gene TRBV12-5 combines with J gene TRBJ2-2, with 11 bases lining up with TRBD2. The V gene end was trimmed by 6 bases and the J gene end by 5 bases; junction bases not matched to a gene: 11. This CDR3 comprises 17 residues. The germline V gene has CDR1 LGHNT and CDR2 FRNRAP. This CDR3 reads CASGLRLAGSNTGELFF. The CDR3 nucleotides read TGTGCTAGTGGACTTAGACTAGCGGGAAGTAATACCGGGGAGCTGTTTTTT.

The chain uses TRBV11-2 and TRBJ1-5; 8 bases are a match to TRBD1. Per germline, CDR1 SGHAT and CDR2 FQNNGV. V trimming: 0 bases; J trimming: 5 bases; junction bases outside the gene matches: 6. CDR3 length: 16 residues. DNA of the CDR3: TGTGCCAGCAGCTTAGATATAGGACAGGGACATCAGCCCCAGCATTTT. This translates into CASSLDIGQGHQPQHF.

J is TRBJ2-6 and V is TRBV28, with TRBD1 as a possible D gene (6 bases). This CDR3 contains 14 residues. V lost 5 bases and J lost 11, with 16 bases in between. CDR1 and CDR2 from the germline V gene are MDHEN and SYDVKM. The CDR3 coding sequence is TGTGCCAGCAGTAACCCCGGGACATTCTACGTCCTGACTTTC. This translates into CASSNPGTFYVLTF. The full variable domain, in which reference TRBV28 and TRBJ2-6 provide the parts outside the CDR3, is DVKVTQSSRYLVKRTGEKVFLECVQDMDHENMFWYRQDPGLGLRLIYFSYDVKMKEKGDIPEGYSVSREKKERFSLILESASTNQTSMYLCASSNPGTFYVLTFGAGSRLTVL.

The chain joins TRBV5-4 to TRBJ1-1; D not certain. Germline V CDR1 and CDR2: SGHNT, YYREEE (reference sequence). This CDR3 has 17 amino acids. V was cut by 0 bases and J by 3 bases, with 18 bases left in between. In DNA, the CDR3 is TGTGCCAGCAGCTTGGCCAATCTACGATCACCCCACACTGAAGCTTTCTTT. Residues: CASSLANLRSPHTEAFF.

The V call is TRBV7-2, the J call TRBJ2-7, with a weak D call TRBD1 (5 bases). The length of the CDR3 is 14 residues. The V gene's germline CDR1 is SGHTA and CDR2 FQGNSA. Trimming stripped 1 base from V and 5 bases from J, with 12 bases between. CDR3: CASSLEISRDEQYF. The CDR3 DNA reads TGTGCCAGCAGCTTAGAAATTAGCAGGGACGAGCAGTACTTC.

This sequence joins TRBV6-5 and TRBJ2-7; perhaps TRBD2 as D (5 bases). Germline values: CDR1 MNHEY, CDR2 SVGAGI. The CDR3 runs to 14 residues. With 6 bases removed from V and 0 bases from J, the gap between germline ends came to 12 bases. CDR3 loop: CASRQHRDSYEQYF. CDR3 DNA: TGTGCCAGCAGGCAACACCGGGACTCCTACGAGCAGTACTTC.

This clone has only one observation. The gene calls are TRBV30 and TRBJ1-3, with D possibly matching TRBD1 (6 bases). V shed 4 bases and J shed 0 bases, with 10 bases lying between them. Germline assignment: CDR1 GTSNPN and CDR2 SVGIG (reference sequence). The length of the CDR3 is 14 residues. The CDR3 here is CAWKTGRSGNTIYF. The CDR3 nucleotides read TGTGCCTGGAAGACAGGCCGCTCTGGAAACACCATATATTTT.

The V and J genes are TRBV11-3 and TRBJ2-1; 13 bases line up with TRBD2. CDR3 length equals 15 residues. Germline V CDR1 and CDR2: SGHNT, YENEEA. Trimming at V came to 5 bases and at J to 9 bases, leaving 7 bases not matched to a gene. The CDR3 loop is CASSPGLAGVSEQFF. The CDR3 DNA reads TGTGCCAGCAGCCCCGGACTAGCGGGAGTCAGTGAGCAGTTCTTC.

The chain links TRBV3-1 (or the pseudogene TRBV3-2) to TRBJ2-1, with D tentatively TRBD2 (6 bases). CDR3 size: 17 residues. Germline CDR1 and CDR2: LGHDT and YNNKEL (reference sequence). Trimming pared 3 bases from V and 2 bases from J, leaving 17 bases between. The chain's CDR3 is CASSQAISGGTYNEQFF. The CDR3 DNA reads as TGTGCCAGCAGCCAGGCCATTAGTGGCGGGACCTACAATGAGCAGTTCTTC.

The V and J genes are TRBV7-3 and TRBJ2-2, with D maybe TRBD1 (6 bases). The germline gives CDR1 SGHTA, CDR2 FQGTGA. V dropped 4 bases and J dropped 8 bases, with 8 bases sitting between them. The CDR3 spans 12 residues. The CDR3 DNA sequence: TGTGCCAGCAGCTCCACAGGGGGGGAGCTGTTTTTT. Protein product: CASSSTGGELFF.

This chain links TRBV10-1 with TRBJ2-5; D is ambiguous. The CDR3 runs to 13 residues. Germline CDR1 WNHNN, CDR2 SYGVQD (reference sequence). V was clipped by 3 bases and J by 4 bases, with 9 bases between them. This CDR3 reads CASSDNVRETQYF. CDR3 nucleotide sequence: TGCGCCAGCAGTGATAATGTTCGAGAGACCCAGTACTTC.